The 23 T cell receptor beta chains reported below all come from one sample, sequenced in a study of cytomegalovirus exposure and HLA in healthy donors. 13 Jbeta primers and 60 Vbeta primers were used for the PCR. The assay was immunoSEQ multiplex PCR, and TCRdb's table has in-frame clones only and misses some. This sample has 150,000 or so clones; 60% to 80% occur once, and the top ten carry 0.5% to 0.85%. The source material was PBMCs. These receptors were collected from a male donor in good health and CMV-seronegative.

The gene calls are TRBV19 and TRBJ2-3; 7 bases are a match to TRBD2. Losses at the gene ends were 3 bases for V and 5 bases for J; bases not matched to a gene: 11. Germline assignment: CDR1 LNHDA and CDR2 SQIVND (reference sequence). This CDR3 region has 16 residues. CDR3 DNA sequence: TGTGCCAGTAGTATTCCAGCGGGATCCCAGGGAGATACGCAGTATTTT. Protein sequence: CASSIPAGSQGDTQYF.

In its sample, this clone was seen a few times. V is TRBV2 and J is TRBJ1-3; D might be TRBD1 (5 bases). The germline V gene encodes CDR1 SNHLY and CDR2 FYNNEI. The CDR3 spans 14 residues. V was shortened by 3 bases and J by 1 base, with 7 bases between the two germline ends. The CDR3 bases are TGTGCCAGCAGTGAGCAGGGATCTGGAAACACCATATATTTT. Residues: CASSEQGSGNTIYF.

The V gene is TRBV9, the J gene TRBJ1-4, with D possibly TRBD1 on 5 matching bases. The CDR3 totals 14 residues. V was pared by 0 bases and J by 7 bases, with 10 bases between. CDR1 is SGDLS, CDR2 YYNGEE, per germline. CDR3 region: CASSVGGIGEKLFF. The DNA for the CDR3 is TGTGCCAGCAGCGTAGGGGGCATCGGTGAAAAACTGTTTTTT. The variable domain in full, with the rest retrieved from reference TRBV9 and TRBJ1-4, is DSGVTQTPKHLITATGQRVTLRCSPRSGDLSVYWYQQSLDQGLQFLIQYYNGEERAKGNILERFSAQQFPDLHSELNLSSLELGDSALYFCASSVGGIGEKLFFGSGTQLSVL.

The chain employs TRBV6-5 and TRBJ2-3; 9 bases match TRBD1. The CDR3 runs to 15 residues. With V trimmed by 10 bases and J by 3 bases, 11 bases remained unmatched. Looked up from germline, CDR1 is MNHEY and CDR2 is SVGAGI. The CDR3: CATQQQGAFTDTQYF. CDR3 DNA: TGTGCCACCCAACAACAGGGGGCATTTACAGATACGCAGTATTTT.

In regard to this clone: No DNA is shown, since the ends of the CDR3 on it are uncertain; the CDR3 is the one TCRdb lists. This chain's CDR3 is CASSFGEGSWRETQYF. The rearrangement joins TRBV27 to TRBJ2-5; the table calls TRBD2, which could not be checked here. Counting both end residues, the CDR3 totals 16 amino acids. Germline CDR1 is MNHEY and CDR2 is SMNVEV (reference sequence).

V gene TRBV19 combines with J gene TRBJ1-2, with TRBD1 identical over 7 bases. V gave up 3 bases and J gave up 1 base; unmatched junction bases: 2. Germline lookup yields CDR1 LNHDA and CDR2 SQIVND (reference sequence). This CDR3 spans 14 amino acids. The CDR3 DNA is TGTGCCAGTAGTATTTCAGGGGGTAACTATGGCTACACCTTC. This gives the protein CASSISGGNYGYTF.

V is TRBV19 and J is TRBJ1-1; no clear D gene. CDR1 LNHDA and CDR2 SQIVND come from the germline V gene (reference sequence). The CDR3 sequence is 13 residues long. V lost 0 bases and J lost 7, with 9 bases in between. The CDR3: CASSIDVGVEAFF. CDR3 bases: TGTGCCAGTAGTATAGATGTCGGGGTTGAAGCTTTCTTT.

V gene TRBV4-3 combines with J gene TRBJ1-5, with 7 bases matching TRBD1. V gave up 0 bases and J gave up 0 bases; unmatched junction bases: 8. The CDR3 length is 18 residues. Per germline, CDR1 LGHNA and CDR2 YSLEER. The CDR3, as DNA: TGCGCCAGCAGCCAAGATCTACCAGGGGGGCATAGCAATCAGCCCCAGCATTTT. It is translated as CASSQDLPGGHSNQPQHF.

The chain is built from TRBV7-9 and TRBJ2-1, with TRBD1 matching 9 bases. The CDR3 totals 15 residues. CDR1 is SEHNR, CDR2 FQNEAQ, per germline (reference sequence). J was trimmed by 3 bases and V by 4 bases; bases with no gene match: 4. The CDR3 here is CASSSTGGLYNEQFF. The CDR3 region has the DNA TGTGCCAGCAGCTCGACAGGGGGGCTCTACAATGAGCAGTTCTTC.

This sequence joins TRBV7-9 and TRBJ2-4; TRBD2 agrees at 11 bases. V was pared by 8 bases and J by 0 bases, with 12 bases of the junction left unmatched. The CDR3 covers 18 residues. In germline, CDR1 is SEHNR, CDR2 FQNEAQ (reference sequence). In nucleotides, the CDR3 is TGTGCCAGCGTTCCCGGGACTAGCGGTCCTCTAGCCAAAAACATTCAGTACTTC. Protein sequence: CASVPGTSGPLAKNIQYF.

V gene TRBV19 combines with J gene TRBJ2-1; TRBD2 is a possible D gene (6 bases). Trimming removed 3 bases from V and 5 bases from J, with 14 bases in between. There are 15 residues in the CDR3. Germline values: CDR1 LNHDA, CDR2 SQIVND (reference sequence). CDR3 DNA sequence: TGTGCCAGTAGTATTTTAGGCGGGGAGGACAATGAGCAGTTCTTC. It encodes CASSILGGEDNEQFF.

V and J are TRBV29-1 and TRBJ2-7; unclear D gene. Germline CDR1 is SQVTM and CDR2 is ANQGSEA. The CDR3 is 13 amino acids. With 7 bases removed from V and 0 bases from J, the gap between germline ends came to 13 bases. CDR3 residues: CSAEDGSSYEQYF. The CDR3 coding sequence is TGCAGCGCCGAGGATGGCAGCTCCTACGAGCAGTACTTC.

This sequence joins TRBV19 and TRBJ2-5, with 8 bases matching TRBD2. J gave up 5 bases and V 7 bases, and 15 bases lay outside the gene matches. There are 16 residues in the CDR3. The germline CDR1 and CDR2 sequences are LNHDA and SQIVND (reference sequence). For the CDR3, the DNA is TGTGCCAGTATGTCGGGGGGGCGAGGGAGTAAGGAGACCCAGTACTTC. This encodes CASMSGGRGSKETQYF. Full variable domain (rest looked up from reference TRBV19 and TRBJ2-5): DGGITQSPKYLFRKEGQNVTLSCEQNLNHDAMYWYRQDPGQGLRLIYYSQIVNDFQKGDIAEGYSVSREKKESFPLTVTSAQKNPTAFYLCASMSGGRGSKETQYFGPGTRLLVL.

The rearrangement joins TRBV27 to TRBJ2-7; 8 nucleotides match TRBD2. V shed 2 bases and J 4 bases; nucleotides not matched to a gene: 1. The germline V gene encodes CDR1 MNHEY and CDR2 SMNVEV (reference sequence). The CDR3 is 13 amino acids. This CDR3 is CASSLRLAYEQYF. CDR3 nucleotide sequence: TGTGCCAGCAGTTTACGACTAGCGTACGAGCAGTACTTC.

The V and J genes are TRBV7-8 and TRBJ2-5, with TRBD2 matching 15 bases. The CDR3 sequence is 18 residues long. Germline V gene data show CDR1 as SGHVS and CDR2 as FQNEAQ. The J segment lost 3 bases and the V segment lost 3 bases, leaving 8 bases of the junction unmatched. CDR3 residues: CASSLGVRTSGREETQYF. Written as DNA, the CDR3 is TGTGCCAGCAGCTTGGGGGTCCGGACTAGCGGGAGGGAAGAGACCCAGTACTTC.

The chain uses TRBV7-9 and TRBJ1-2; TRBD1 matches 8 bases. Germline assignment: CDR1 SEHNR and CDR2 FQNEAQ (reference sequence). Unmatched junction bases numbered 12, after V lost 5 bases and J lost 4 bases. The CDR3 covers 16 residues. The CDR3 region has the DNA TGTGCCAGCAGCCAAGCCGACAGGGGAGGCAGCTATGGCTACACCTTC. It codes for CASSQADRGGSYGYTF.

The chain employs TRBV7-6 and TRBJ2-3, with TRBD1 as a possible D gene (5 bases). The V and J ends lost 1 base and 2 bases respectively, with 19 bases between them. CDR3 length equals 18 residues. Germline CDR1 reads SGHVS; CDR2 reads FNYEAQ. CDR3 sequence (DNA): TGTGCCAGCAGCTTAGTTCAAGGGGCACAGGTAGTCACAGATACGCAGTATTTT. Translating gives CASSLVQGAQVVTDTQYF.

The rearrangement uses TRBV2 and TRBJ2-7, with a tentative D call TRBD2 (6 bases). The germline gives CDR1 SNHLY, CDR2 FYNNEI. V lost 6 bases and J 3 bases, leaving 21 bases between the germline ends. The CDR3 consists of 16 residues. The CDR3: CASSARYPRGNYEQYF. CDR3 in DNA: TGTGCCAGCAGCGCGCGGTACCCGCGGGGAAACTACGAGCAGTACTTC.

The CDR3 spells CASSLRPGTGGTTNEKLFF. CDR3 DNA sequence: TGTGCCAGCAGTTTACGTCCCGGGACAGGGGGCACAACTAATGAAAAACTGTTTTTT. J is TRBJ1-4 and V is TRBV27; the match to TRBD1 covers 12 bases. With V trimmed by 2 bases and J by 0 bases, 7 bases remained unmatched. Germline V gives CDR1 MNHEY, CDR2 SMNVEV (reference sequence). The CDR3 is made up of 19 amino acids.

CDR3 protein: CASSMGQGLTYEQYF. CDR3 nucleotide sequence: TGTGCCAGCAGCATGGGACAGGGACTTACCTACGAGCAGTACTTC. The chain is built from TRBV7-8 and TRBJ2-7; 9 nucleotides align to TRBD1. The CDR3 totals 15 residues. The V and J ends lost 5 bases and 2 bases, in that order; junction bases with no gene match: 7. Per the germline V gene, CDR1 is SGHVS and CDR2 is FQNEAQ.

V gene TRBV7-3 combines with J gene TRBJ2-3, with 11 bases fitting TRBD2. CDR1 and CDR2 (germline): SGHTA, FQGTGA. J lost 4 bases, V lost 5 bases, and 8 bases had no gene match. The CDR3 loop spans 16 amino acids. The CDR3 reads CASSPTSGRWADTQYF. Written as DNA, the CDR3 is TGTGCCAGCAGCCCAACTAGCGGGAGATGGGCAGATACGCAGTATTTT.

Notes on this clone: A read error may produce the germline difference seen at one junction end. The chain uses TRBV19 and TRBJ1-2; D perhaps matches TRBD1 (5 bases). Germline CDR1 and CDR2: LNHDA and SQIVND (reference sequence). The CDR3 has 12 amino acids. CDR3 sequence reads: CATSRDPNYGYF. The CDR3 DNA reads TGTGCCACCAGCAGGGATCCTAACTATGGCTACTTC.

The rearrangement uses TRBV7-9 and TRBJ2-7; D gene unclear. V lost 4 bases and J lost 5, with 15 bases in between. The CDR3 contains 14 residues. From germline, CDR1 is SEHNR and CDR2 FQNEAQ (reference sequence). CDR3 residues: CASSSESVSDEQYF. As DNA, the CDR3 is TGTGCCAGCAGCTCGGAGAGCGTGTCCGACGAGCAGTACTTC.